Each of the 27 T cell receptor beta chains below was sequenced from the same sample in a study of cytomegalovirus exposure and HLA in healthy donors. Vbeta (60) and Jbeta (13) primers were used in the PCR. TCRdb keeps only in-frame clones here, not all; method: immunoSEQ multiplex PCR. With more than 100,000 clones in the sample, the ten largest clones hold about 3.5%. Sequencing used PBMCs. The receptors stem from a man between 18 and 35 years old in good health and CMV-seronegative.

This sequence joins TRBV11-3 and TRBJ2-7; D might be TRBD1 (5 bases). This CDR3 has 13 amino acids. From germline, CDR1 is SGHNT and CDR2 YENEEA. The V end was cut by 1 base, the J end by 6 bases, with 10 bases between. The CDR3 here is CASSLGLGLEQYF. In nucleotides, the CDR3 is TGTGCCAGCAGCTTAGGACTGGGGCTCGAGCAGTACTTC.

This chain connects TRBV10-2 to TRBJ2-7; D possibly corresponds to TRBD1 (5 bases). Germline-derived CDR1 and CDR2 are WSHSY and SAAADI. The ends were cut back, 3 bases at V and 4 bases at J, with 7 bases in the middle. This CDR3 comprises 12 residues. The CDR3 loop reads CASSDPGYEQYF. In DNA, the CDR3 is TGCGCCAGCAGTGATCCAGGGTACGAGCAGTACTTC.

The J gene is TRBJ2-3, the V gene TRBV9, with D tentatively TRBD2 (6 bases). This CDR3 contains 15 residues. V lost 0 bases, J lost 3 bases, and 11 bases lay in between. Per the germline V gene, CDR1 is SGDLS and CDR2 is YYNGEE. CDR3 coding DNA: TGTGCCAGCAGCGTAGTGGGGGGAGCGACAGATACGCAGTATTTT. Amino acids: CASSVVGGATDTQYF.

V is TRBV6-5 and J is TRBJ1-3; a weak D match, TRBD1 (5 bases). Trimming took off 2 bases at V and 0 bases at J, with 11 bases between the two ends. Germline CDR1 MNHEY, CDR2 SVGAGI. The CDR3 loop spans 16 amino acids. The CDR3 coding sequence is TGTGCCAGCAGTTACGACAGCACCCGCTCTGGAAACACCATATATTTT. It yields the protein CASSYDSTRSGNTIYF.

The rearrangement links TRBV11-2 to TRBJ2-2; the D is unclear. The V end was cut by 0 bases, the J end by 4 bases, with 3 bases between. CDR1 is SGHAT, CDR2 FQNNGV, per germline. This CDR3 spans 13 amino acids. The CDR3 DNA reads TGTGCCAGCAGCTTAGAGGCCACCGGGGAGCTGTTTTTT. This encodes CASSLEATGELFF. Full variable domain (outside the CDR3, taken from reference TRBV11-2 and TRBJ2-2): EAGVAQSPRYKIIEKRQSVAFWCNPISGHATLYWYQQILGQGPKLLIQFQNNGVVDDSQLPKDRFSAERLKGVDSTLKIQPAKLEDSAVYLCASSLEATGELFFGEGSRLTVL.

The gene calls are TRBV2 and TRBJ2-7; TRBD2 might be the D (6 bases). The ends were cut back, 6 bases at V and 2 bases at J, with 8 bases in the middle. Germline V gene lookup returns CDR1 SNHLY and CDR2 FYNNEI. This CDR3 comprises 12 residues. CDR3 coding DNA: TGTGCCAGCAGAGGCGGGACCTACGAGCAGTACTTC. It codes for CASRGGTYEQYF.

This sequence joins TRBV29-1 and TRBJ1-2; D is unclear. Germline V gene lookup returns CDR1 SQVTM and CDR2 ANQGSEA. The CDR3 has 14 residues. V shed 4 bases and J shed 4 bases, with 16 bases lying between them. CDR3 in DNA: TGCAGCGTTGCTGGTAGGCAGGCAATCTATGGCTACACCTTC. Translated: CSVAGRQAIYGYTF. Full variable domain (missing parts from reference TRBV29-1 and TRBJ1-2): SAVISQKPSRDICQRGTSLTIQCQVDSQVTMMFWYRQQPGQSLTLIATANQGSEATYESGFVIDKFPISRPNLTFSTLTVSNMSPEDSSIYLCSVAGRQAIYGYTFGSGTRLTVV.

The chain couples TRBV29-1 to TRBJ2-5; 7 nucleotides agree with TRBD1. The junction had 7 bases not matched to a gene; V was cut back by 7 bases and J by 2 bases. The CDR3 has 13 residues. The germline CDR1 and CDR2 sequences are SQVTM and ANQGSEA. The CDR3 protein is CSAVTGLQETQYF. The DNA for the CDR3 is TGCAGCGCCGTGACAGGGTTGCAAGAGACCCAGTACTTC.

The rearrangement links TRBV6-1 to TRBJ1-1; 9 positions agree with TRBD1. This CDR3 spans 14 amino acids. With V trimmed by 8 bases and J by 1 base, 5 bases remained unmatched. In germline, CDR1 is MNHNS, CDR2 SASEGT. The CDR3 nucleotides read TGTGCCAGCCACCCGGGACAGGGGAACACTGAAGCTTTCTTT. It is translated as CASHPGQGNTEAFF.

As DNA, the CDR3 is TGTGCCAGCAGTGAGAGAAGCAGGCGGGACTTCACAGATACGCAGTATTTT. It yields the protein CASSERSRRDFTDTQYF. The chain is built from TRBV25-1 and TRBJ2-3, with D perhaps TRBD2 (6 bases). CDR3 size: 17 residues. V lost 3 bases, J lost 2 bases, and 18 bases lay in between. CDR1 and CDR2 (germline): MGHDK, SYGVNS.

The chain's CDR3 is CASSPRQGPEAFF. As DNA, the CDR3 is TGTGCCAGTAGTCCTCGACAGGGTCCTGAAGCTTTCTTT. The gene calls are TRBV19 and TRBJ1-1; 7 nucleotides line up with TRBD1. The germline V gene encodes CDR1 LNHDA and CDR2 SQIVND (reference sequence). The CDR3 runs to 13 residues. V shed 5 bases, J shed 6 bases, and the junction held 6 bases outside the gene matches.

The J gene is TRBJ1-1, the V gene TRBV7-2, with 8 bases lining up with TRBD1. The V segment lost 3 bases and the J segment 4 bases; nucleotides outside the gene matches: 4. Germline CDR1 is SGHTA and CDR2 is FQGNSA. CDR3 length: 14 amino acids. The chain's CDR3 is CASSFTDRGTEAFF. The DNA of the CDR3 is TGTGCCAGCAGCTTTACAGACAGGGGCACTGAAGCTTTCTTT.

The chain combines TRBV6-4 with TRBJ1-1; a weak D match, TRBD1 (5 bases). Trimming stripped 2 bases from V and 4 bases from J, with 11 bases between. CDR1 is MRHNA and CDR2 is SNTAGT in the germline V gene. There are 14 residues in the CDR3. The CDR3 nucleotides read TGTGCCAGCAGTGACGTCGCCGGGGGCACTGAAGCTTTCTTT. It yields the protein CASSDVAGGTEAFF.

V and J are TRBV5-4 and TRBJ2-7, with 10 bases identical to TRBD1. Germline trimming cut 3 bases from V and 6 bases from J; bases unmatched to any gene: 9. Germline V gives CDR1 SGHNT, CDR2 YYREEE (reference sequence). This CDR3 comprises 15 residues. This CDR3 is CASSSVPGQGREQYF. In DNA, the CDR3 is TGTGCCAGCAGCTCCGTCCCGGGACAGGGGCGCGAGCAGTACTTC.

The genes are TRBV6-6 and TRBJ2-7; tentatively, D is TRBD2 (6 bases). Trimming shortened V by 6 bases and J by 1 base, and 19 bases separated the two germline ends. Germline V gives CDR1 MNHNY, CDR2 SVGAGI (reference sequence). The CDR3 is made up of 16 amino acids. CDR3 sequence: CASSHGRGRISYEQYF. The CDR3 DNA follows: TGTGCCAGCAGCCATGGACGGGGGAGGATATCCTACGAGCAGTACTTC.

This chain uses TRBV29-1 with TRBJ1-1; D gene unclear. V shed 5 bases and J shed 2 bases, with 12 bases lying between them. The CDR3 is 13 residues long. Germline V gives CDR1 SQVTM, CDR2 ANQGSEA. Here the CDR3 DNA reads TGCAGCGTTTACCGGACGGGAAACACTGAAGCTTTCTTT. Encoded protein: CSVYRTGNTEAFF.

The chain links TRBV11-3 to TRBJ2-3; 12 bases agree with TRBD1. Germline CDR1 is SGHNT and CDR2 is YENEEA. The junction had 9 bases not matched to a gene; V was cut back by 1 base and J by 4 bases. The CDR3 sequence is 18 residues long. Here the CDR3 DNA reads TGTGCCAGCAGCTTAGGCCTTCGGGGACAGGGGGCTGCAGATACGCAGTATTTT. This sequence encodes CASSLGLRGQGAADTQYF.

The chain carries TRBV7-9 and TRBJ2-1, with 9 bases aligning to TRBD2. Unmatched junction bases numbered 12, after V lost 5 bases and J lost 7 bases. Germline CDR1 is SEHNR and CDR2 is FQNEAQ (reference sequence). The CDR3 has 16 amino acids. The CDR3 protein is CASSPRVAGVWNEQFF. The DNA for the CDR3 is TGTGCCAGCAGCCCCCGGGTAGCGGGAGTGTGGAATGAGCAGTTCTTC.

The chain links TRBV30 to TRBJ2-1, with 9 bases matching TRBD1. After removal of 3 bases from V and 6 bases from J, the junction contained 6 bases not matched to a gene. Germline V gives CDR1 GTSNPN, CDR2 SVGIG (reference sequence). This CDR3 spans 14 amino acids. This CDR3 is CAWSPGTGTNEQFF. The CDR3 nucleotides read TGTGCCTGGAGCCCCGGGACAGGGACCAATGAGCAGTTCTTC. Using reference TRBV30 and TRBJ2-1 for the parts outside the CDR3, the full variable domain is SQTIHQWPATLVQPVGSPLSLECTVEGTSNPNLYWYRQAAGRGLQLLFYSVGIGQISSEVPQNLSASRPQDRQFILSSKKLLLSDSGFYLCAWSPGTGTNEQFFGPGTRLTVL.

The chain carries TRBV19 and TRBJ1-5; D is unclear. The V gene's germline CDR1 is LNHDA and CDR2 SQIVND (reference sequence). The CDR3 runs to 15 residues. V was trimmed by 3 bases and J by 3 bases, leaving 12 bases between them. The CDR3 DNA is TGTGCCAGTAGTATTTTGGCAGGTGACAATCAGCCCCAGCATTTT. It yields the protein CASSILAGDNQPQHF.

The J gene is TRBJ2-7, the V gene TRBV10-2; D remains unclear. Trimming pared 3 bases from V and 3 bases from J, leaving 3 bases between. The V gene's germline CDR1 is WSHSY and CDR2 SAAADI. This CDR3 region has 11 residues. The CDR3 is CASSDNYEQYF. The CDR3 nucleotides are TGCGCCAGCAGTGACAACTACGAGCAGTACTTC.

V and J are TRBV7-2 and TRBJ2-5; D may be TRBD2 (5 bases). Trimming removed 5 bases from V and 2 bases from J, with 12 bases in between. This CDR3 contains 14 residues. Per the germline V gene, CDR1 is SGHTA and CDR2 is FQGNSA. CDR3 region: CASSRDRGQETQYF. The CDR3 DNA follows: TGTGCCAGCAGCCGGGATCGGGGACAAGAGACCCAGTACTTC. Combining the CDR3 with reference TRBV7-2 and TRBJ2-5 gives the whole variable domain GAGVSQSPSNKVTEKGKDVELRCDPISGHTALYWYRQSLGQGLEFLIYFQGNSAPDKSGLPSDRFSAERTGGSVSTLTIQRTQQEDSAVYLCASSRDRGQETQYFGPGTRLLVL.

The CDR3 DNA reads as TGTGCCAGCATCAATACCGGGACAGTGATTAATGAAAAACTGTTTTTT. As protein: CASINTGTVINEKLFF. This rearrangement joins TRBV7-9 to TRBJ1-4; 7 nucleotides match TRBD1. Germline assignment: CDR1 SEHNR and CDR2 FQNEAQ (reference sequence). The CDR3 length is 16 residues. The ends lost 7 bases at V and 4 bases at J; junction bases unmatched: 12.

In nucleotides, the CDR3 is TGTGCCATCAGTGAGACGCCCTCGTGGACTACCTCCGCATCCCATACGCAGTATTTT. It is translated as CAISETPSWTTSASHTQYF. V and J are TRBV10-3 and TRBJ2-3; a possible D gene is TRBD2 (6 bases). The CDR3 spans 19 residues. Germline CDR1 ENHRY, CDR2 SYGVKD. The V end was cut by 2 bases, the J end by 7 bases, with 28 bases between.

CDR3: CASSTDRRNTDTQYF. The CDR3 DNA follows: TGTGCCAGCAGCACCGACAGGAGGAACACAGATACGCAGTATTTT. V is TRBV5-8 and J is TRBJ2-3; perhaps TRBD1 as D (6 bases). There are 15 residues in the CDR3. Per the germline V gene, CDR1 is SGHTS and CDR2 is YDEGEE. Trimming stripped 4 bases from V and 2 bases from J, with 14 bases between.

The chain is built from TRBV27 and TRBJ2-7, with TRBD2 matching over 10 bases. Trimming removed 7 bases from V and 0 bases from J; junction bases left unmatched: 9. Germline values: CDR1 MNHEY, CDR2 SMNVEV (reference sequence). The CDR3 is 16 residues long. This CDR3 reads CASTKGGLASSYEQYF. The DNA of the CDR3 is TGTGCCAGCACCAAGGGGGGACTAGCGAGCTCCTACGAGCAGTACTTC.

The chain has TRBV7-9 and TRBJ1-2; D possibly corresponds to TRBD1 (5 bases). There are 14 residues in the CDR3. V was clipped by 10 bases and J by 4 bases, with 19 bases between them. Germline V gene sequence: CDR1 SEHNR, CDR2 FQNEAQ (reference sequence). CDR3 DNA: TGTGCCATCCTCAAGGCAGGGCTCTCCTATGGCTACACCTTC. Translation gives CAILKAGLSYGYTF.